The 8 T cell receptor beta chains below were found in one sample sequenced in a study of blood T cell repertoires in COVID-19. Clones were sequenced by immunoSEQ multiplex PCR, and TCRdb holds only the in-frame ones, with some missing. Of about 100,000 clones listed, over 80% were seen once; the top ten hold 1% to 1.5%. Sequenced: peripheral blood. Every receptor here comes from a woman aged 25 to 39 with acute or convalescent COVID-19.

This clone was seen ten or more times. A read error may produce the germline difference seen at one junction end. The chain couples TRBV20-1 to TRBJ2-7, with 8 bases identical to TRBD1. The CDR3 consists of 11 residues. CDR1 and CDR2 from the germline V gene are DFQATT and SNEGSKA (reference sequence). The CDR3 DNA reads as TGCAGTGCGCGGCAGGGGGCGAACACTCACTTC. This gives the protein CSARQGANTHF.

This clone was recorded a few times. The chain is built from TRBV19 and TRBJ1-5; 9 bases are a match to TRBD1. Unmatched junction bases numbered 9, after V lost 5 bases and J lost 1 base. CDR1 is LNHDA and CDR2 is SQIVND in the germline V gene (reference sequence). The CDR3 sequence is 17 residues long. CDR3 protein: CASSPRTGVLSNQPQHF. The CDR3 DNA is TGTGCCAGTAGTCCCCGGACAGGGGTTTTAAGCAATCAGCCCCAGCATTTT. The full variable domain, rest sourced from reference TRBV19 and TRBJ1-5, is DGGITQSPKYLFRKEGQNVTLSCEQNLNHDAMYWYRQDPGQGLRLIYYSQIVNDFQKGDIAEGYSVSREKKESFPLTVTSAQKNPTAFYLCASSPRTGVLSNQPQHFGDGTRLSIL.

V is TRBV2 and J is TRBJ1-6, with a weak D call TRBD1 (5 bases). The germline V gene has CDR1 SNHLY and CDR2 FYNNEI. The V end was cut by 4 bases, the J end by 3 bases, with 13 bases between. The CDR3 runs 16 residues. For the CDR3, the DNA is TGTGCCAGCAGTGGCCGAGACAGATACTATAATTCACCCCTCCACTTT. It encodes CASSGRDRYYNSPLHF.

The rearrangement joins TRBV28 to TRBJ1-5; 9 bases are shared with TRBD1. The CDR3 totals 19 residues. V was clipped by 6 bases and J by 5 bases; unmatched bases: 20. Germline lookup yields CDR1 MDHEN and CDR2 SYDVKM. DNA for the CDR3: TGTGCCAGCAGCCAGACGAACTTTAACGGGACAGGGCATGATCAGCCCCAGCATTTT. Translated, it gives CASSQTNFNGTGHDQPQHF.

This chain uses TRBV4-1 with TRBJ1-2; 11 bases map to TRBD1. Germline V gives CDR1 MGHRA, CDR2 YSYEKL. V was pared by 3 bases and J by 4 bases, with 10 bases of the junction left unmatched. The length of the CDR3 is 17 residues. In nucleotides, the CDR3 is TGCGCCAGCAGCCATGAAGCCCGGACAGGGGGCGGCTATGGCTACACCTTC. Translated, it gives CASSHEARTGGGYGYTF.

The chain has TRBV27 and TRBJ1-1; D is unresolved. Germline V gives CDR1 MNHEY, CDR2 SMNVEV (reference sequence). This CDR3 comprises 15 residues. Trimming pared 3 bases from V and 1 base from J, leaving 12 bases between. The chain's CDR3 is CASSFQNWPNTEAFF. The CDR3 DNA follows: TGTGCCAGCAGTTTTCAGAATTGGCCGAACACTGAAGCTTTCTTT.

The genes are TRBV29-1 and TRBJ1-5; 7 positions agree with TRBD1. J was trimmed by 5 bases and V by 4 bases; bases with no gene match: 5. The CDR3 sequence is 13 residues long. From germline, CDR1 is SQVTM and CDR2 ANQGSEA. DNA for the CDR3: TGCAGCGTTGCAGACAGGGAAGATCAGCCCCAGCATTTT. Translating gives CSVADREDQPQHF.

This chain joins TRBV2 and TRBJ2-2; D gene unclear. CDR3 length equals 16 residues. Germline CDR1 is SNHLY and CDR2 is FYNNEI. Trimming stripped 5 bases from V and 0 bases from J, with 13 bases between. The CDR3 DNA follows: TGTGCCAGCAGTCCATTCGGTGCGGCGAACACCGGGGAGCTGTTTTTT. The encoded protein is CASSPFGAANTGELFF.